The sequence of this T cell receptor beta chain was determined in a study of T cells in women clearing cervical HPV infection. Some clones are missing from TCRdb's copy, which holds only in-frame ones; the method was immunoSEQ multiplex PCR. This sample's table has approximately 30,000 clones. For this clone: Read sequence stops 3 residues before the CDR3 end, and the germline J gene provides the missing end.

V dropped 1 base and J dropped 4 bases, with 7 bases sitting between them. Germline V lookup: CDR1 SEHNR, CDR2 FQNEAQ (reference sequence). CDR3 length: 14 residues. The chain uses TRBV7-9 and TRBJ2-2; the D gene is possibly TRBD1 (5 bases). The sequencing input was blood buffy coat. The TCR was taken from a woman between 18 and 70 years old with a cervical HPV16 infection that either progressed to CIN3+ or cleared (not recorded which). The CDR3: CASSLERGTGELFF. The sequenced CDR3 bases are TGTGCCAGCAGCTTAGAAAGGGGCACCGGGGAG.